This T cell receptor (beta chain) is drawn from a study of shared clonotypes between healthy human individuals. TCRdb's copy holds only in-frame clones and misses some; the assay was immunoSEQ multiplex PCR. In the table there are some 1.1 million clones, 70% to 85% of which are singletons. Donation came from healthy HIV-negative adults that had no recent acute infections or vaccinations. After removal of 4 bases from V and 6 bases from J, the junction contained 5 bases not matched to a gene. CDR3 size: 14 residues. Germline CDR1 and CDR2: SGHKS and YYEKEE (reference sequence). V and J are TRBV5-5 and TRBJ2-7, with TRBD2 matching 12 bases. Sequencing input: memory CD4+ T cells from PBMCs. The subset is: CD45RA-negative fraction. This TCR was recovered from a man aged 18-30 years in good health. Some clones in this sample may be carry-over from other donors' samples. The CDR3 here is CASSPTSGRFEQYF. CDR3 coding DNA: TGTGCCAGCAGCCCGACTAGCGGGAGATTCGAGCAGTACTTC.